This is a list of T cell receptor beta chains from one sample in a study of human T cells and chemical hapten exposure. TCRdb reprocessed the RACE reads with MiXCR, giving one entry per CDR3 protein. The data hold 50,000 to 65,000 distinct CDR3 sequences, with about 6.7% observed a single time. Sequenced here: whole blood, sampled in connection with sensitization to the hapten diphenylcyclopropenone (DPC). The receptor set was obtained from a woman aged 25 to 45 with alopecia areata. Some clones in this sample may be carry-over from other donors' samples. Both conserved end residues are part of each CDR3. Each record gives: D gene, V gene, clone size, J gene, CDR3 protein, CDR3 DNA. D genes are given only for firm matches. Size tells how often a clone was seen (once, few, many) or the class of an expanded clone, and some rows leave it out.

d_call: NA; v_call: TRBV2; clone_size: many; j_call: TRBJ1-6; cdr3_aa: CASIALLDSPLHF; cdr3_nt: TGTGCCAGCATCGCTCTTTTGGATTCACCCCTCCACTTT
d_call: TRBD2; v_call: TRBV3-1; clone_size: many; j_call: TRBJ2-1; cdr3_aa: CASSQGDWGGIHNEQFF; cdr3_nt: TGTGCCAGCAGCCAAGGGGATTGGGGGGGGATACACAATGAGCAGTTCTTC
d_call: TRBD2; v_call: TRBV12-3/TRBV12-4; clone_size: many; j_call: TRBJ2-1; cdr3_aa: CASSLWTRNRNEQFF; cdr3_nt: TGTGCCAGCAGCCTTTGGACTAGGAATCGCAATGAGCAGTTCTTC
d_call: TRBD1; v_call: TRBV15; clone_size: many; j_call: TRBJ2-7; cdr3_aa: CATSTTRYHGTEGQYF; cdr3_nt: TGTGCCACCAGCACTACCCGATATCACGGGACAGAGGGACAGTACTTC
d_call: NA; v_call: TRBV5-1; clone_size: NA; j_call: TRBJ2-7; cdr3_aa: CASSSVFYEQYF; cdr3_nt: TGCGCCAGCAGCTCCGTATTCTACGAGCAGTACTTC
d_call: NA; v_call: TRBV29-1; clone_size: many; j_call: TRBJ2-2; cdr3_aa: CSVEDTNTGELFF; cdr3_nt: TGCAGCGTTGAAGACACGAACACCGGGGAGCTGTTTTTT
d_call: NA; v_call: TRBV12-3/TRBV12-4; clone_size: many; j_call: TRBJ2-3; cdr3_aa: CASRRGTDTQYF; cdr3_nt: TGTGCCAGCAGAAGGGGCACAGATACGCAGTATTTT
d_call: TRBD1; v_call: TRBV20-1; clone_size: many; j_call: TRBJ1-1; cdr3_aa: CSARTGTVKTEAFF; cdr3_nt: TGCAGTGCGCGGACCGGGACAGTAAAAACTGAAGCTTTCTTT
d_call: TRBD1; v_call: TRBV7-9; clone_size: many; j_call: TRBJ1-5; cdr3_aa: CASSRGQGDQPQHF; cdr3_nt: TGTGCCAGCAGCCGGGGACAGGGGGATCAGCCCCAGCATTTT
d_call: TRBD1; v_call: TRBV20-1; clone_size: many; j_call: TRBJ2-7; cdr3_aa: CSALPGTGYPLTYEQYF; cdr3_nt: TGCAGTGCTCTCCCCGGGACAGGGTACCCGTTGACGTACGAGCAGTACTTC
d_call: TRBD2; v_call: TRBV24-1; clone_size: NA; j_call: TRBJ2-1; cdr3_aa: CATSDARGSNEQFF; cdr3_nt: TGTGCCACCAGTGATGCCCGCGGGAGCAATGAGCAGTTCTTC